One and the same sample provided the 8 T cell receptor beta chains below, sequenced in a study of CD8 T cells in Susac syndrome. Reverse transcription of roughly 0.5 to 1 ug RNA was carried out with random hexamers. Each CDR3 protein gets one entry after TCRdb re-called the immunoSEQ multiplex PCR reads with MiXCR. The sample consists of 300,000 or so distinct CDR3 sequences, 92% of them appearing once. Sequenced: CD4+ T cells from PBMCs. The receptor set was obtained from a human donor with multiple sclerosis.

The genes are TRBV7-2 and TRBJ1-2; no firm D call. Germline values: CDR1 SGHTA, CDR2 FQGNSA. Trimming removed 1 base from V and 0 bases from J, with 6 bases in between. The CDR3 length is 14 residues. The CDR3 DNA follows: TGTGCCAGCAGCTTAGAGGCATCTAACTATGGCTACACCTTC. Translating it yields CASSLEASNYGYTF. Full variable domain (outside the CDR3, taken from reference TRBV7-2 and TRBJ1-2): GAGVSQSPSNKVTEKGKDVELRCDPISGHTALYWYRQSLGQGLEFLIYFQGNSAPDKSGLPSDRFSAERTGGSVSTLTIQRTQQEDSAVYLCASSLEASNYGYTFGSGTRLTVV.

V is TRBV25-1 and J is TRBJ1-2; D unclear. Germline V gene lookup returns CDR1 MGHDK and CDR2 SYGVNS. The CDR3 contains 11 residues. V was cut by 5 bases and J by 3 bases, with 4 bases left in between. The CDR3 protein is CASSRYYGYTF. The CDR3 DNA sequence: TGTGCCAGCAGTCGTTACTATGGCTACACCTTC.

The V and J genes are TRBV2 and TRBJ2-7; 10 nucleotides line up with TRBD1. Germline V gene sequence: CDR1 SNHLY, CDR2 FYNNEI. The CDR3 sequence is 13 residues long. V gave up 7 bases and J gave up 5 bases; unmatched junction bases: 5. The CDR3 loop reads CASNMDRGDEQYF. The CDR3 DNA reads as TGTGCCAGCAACATGGACAGGGGGGACGAGCAGTACTTC.

CDR3 sequence: CSASTVQETQYF. The CDR3 coding sequence is TGCAGTGCCTCGACAGTCCAAGAGACCCAGTACTTC. The J gene is TRBJ2-5, the V gene TRBV20-1; tentatively, D is TRBD1 (5 bases). Germline V gene lookup returns CDR1 DFQATT and CDR2 SNEGSKA (reference sequence). CDR3 length: 12 amino acids. V was cut by 6 bases and J by 1 base, with 9 bases left in between.

The chain is built from TRBV7-9 and TRBJ1-4; D unclear. CDR1 and CDR2 from the germline V gene are SEHNR and FQNEAQ (reference sequence). This CDR3 region has 12 residues. The V end lost 3 bases, the J end lost 5 bases, and 4 bases lay between the germline ends. Written as DNA, the CDR3 is TGTGCCAGCAGCTTGCGGAATGAAAAACTGTTTTTT. Encoded protein: CASSLRNEKLFF.

The V and J genes are TRBV4-1 and TRBJ2-1, with TRBD2 identical over 10 bases. The CDR3 length is 16 residues. CDR1 is MGHRA, CDR2 YSYEKL, per germline. Trimming cost V 3 bases and J 4 bases; bases outside gene matches: 6. As DNA, the CDR3 is TGCGCCAGCAGCCACGCTAGCGGGAGCGAGTACAATGAGCAGTTCTTC. This sequence encodes CASSHASGSEYNEQFF.

V gene TRBV29-1 combines with J gene TRBJ1-5; D may be TRBD1 (5 bases). V was shortened by 4 bases and J by 5 bases, with 9 bases between the two germline ends. This CDR3 contains 12 residues. Germline CDR1 reads SQVTM; CDR2 reads ANQGSEA. In DNA, the CDR3 is TGCAGCGTTGGGGACGGCGATCAGCCCCAGCATTTT. The encoded protein is CSVGDGDQPQHF. The complete variable domain, with remaining parts taken from reference TRBV29-1 and TRBJ1-5, reads SAVISQKPSRDICQRGTSLTIQCQVDSQVTMMFWYRQQPGQSLTLIATANQGSEATYESGFVIDKFPISRPNLTFSTLTVSNMSPEDSSIYLCSVGDGDQPQHFGDGTRLSIL.

This clonotype was seen just once. The rearrangement uses TRBV29-1 and TRBJ2-2, with 11 bases that match TRBD1. The germline V gene has CDR1 SQVTM and CDR2 ANQGSEA. The CDR3 totals 13 residues. Unmatched junction bases numbered 3, after V lost 5 bases and J lost 7 bases. DNA of the CDR3: TGCAGCGTTAGGACAGGGGGCGGCGGGGAGCTGTTTTTT. It encodes CSVRTGGGGELFF.